One TCR beta chain is described in this entry. Germline loops: CDR1 LNHDA, CDR2 SQIVND (reference sequence). The CDR3 runs 21 residues. The ends lost 3 bases at V and 4 bases at J; junction bases unmatched: 20. The sample is drawn from a study of a mutant IDH1 vaccine in newly diagnosed glioma. Study as a whole: Sex among treated patients split 62.5% male, around 38% female; mean age was approximately 40 years. Patients previously underwent radiotherapy, temozolomide, or both, and most underwent both.

Time point specified: baseline, week 1 (first vaccination visit). Treatment of the sample: pre-vaccination baseline after standard-of-care therapy. Assay: immunoSEQ multiplex PCR; the TCRdb copy retains only in-frame clones and omits some. The sample yields roughly 71,000 clones, just over 85% seen once. The chain carries TRBV19 and TRBJ1-3, with TRBD1 matching 11 bases. The sequence was obtained from a man aged 25-45 years with glioma. The sample consisted of PBMCs, taken from a glioma patient treated with radiotherapy, temozolomide or both. CDR3 coding DNA: TGTGCCAGTAGTATCCACAGGGCGAACCCAACCGGGACAGGGGGAGGAAACACCATATATTTT. Protein product: CASSIHRANPTGTGGGNTIYF.